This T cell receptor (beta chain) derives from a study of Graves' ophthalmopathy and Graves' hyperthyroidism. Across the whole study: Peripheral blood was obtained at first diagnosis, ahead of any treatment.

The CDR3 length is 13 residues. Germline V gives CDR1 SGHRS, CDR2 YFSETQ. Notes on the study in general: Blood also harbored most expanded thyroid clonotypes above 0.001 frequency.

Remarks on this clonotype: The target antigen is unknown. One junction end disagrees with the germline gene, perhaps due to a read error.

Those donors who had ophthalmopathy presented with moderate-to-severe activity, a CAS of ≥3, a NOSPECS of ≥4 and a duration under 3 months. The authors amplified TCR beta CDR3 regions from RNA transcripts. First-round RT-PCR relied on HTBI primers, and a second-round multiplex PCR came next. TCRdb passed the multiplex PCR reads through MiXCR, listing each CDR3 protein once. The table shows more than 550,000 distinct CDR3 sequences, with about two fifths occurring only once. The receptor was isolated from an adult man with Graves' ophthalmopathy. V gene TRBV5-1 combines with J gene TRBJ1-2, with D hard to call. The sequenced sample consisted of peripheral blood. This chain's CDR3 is CASSRAEFYGYTF. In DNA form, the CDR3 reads TGCGCCAGCAGCCGGGCGGAGTTCTATGGCTATACCTTC.